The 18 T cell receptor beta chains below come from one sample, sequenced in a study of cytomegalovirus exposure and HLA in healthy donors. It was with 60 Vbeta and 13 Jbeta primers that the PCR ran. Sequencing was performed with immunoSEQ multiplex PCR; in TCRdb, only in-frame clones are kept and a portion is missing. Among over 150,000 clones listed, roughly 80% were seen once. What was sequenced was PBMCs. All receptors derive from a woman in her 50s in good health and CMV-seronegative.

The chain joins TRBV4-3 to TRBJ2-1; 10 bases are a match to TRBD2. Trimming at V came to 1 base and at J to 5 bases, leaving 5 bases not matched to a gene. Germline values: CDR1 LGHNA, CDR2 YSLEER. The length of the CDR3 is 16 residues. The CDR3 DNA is TGCGCCAGCAGCCAAGTTGGTAGCGGGGGGCACAATGAGCAGTTCTTC. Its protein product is CASSQVGSGGHNEQFF.

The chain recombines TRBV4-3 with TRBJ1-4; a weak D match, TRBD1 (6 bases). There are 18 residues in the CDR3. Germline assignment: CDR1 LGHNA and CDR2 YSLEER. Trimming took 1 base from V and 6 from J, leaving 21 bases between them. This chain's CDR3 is CASSQGGPMTEGDEKLFF. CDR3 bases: TGCGCCAGCAGCCAAGGGGGCCCGATGACAGAGGGGGATGAAAAACTGTTTTTT.

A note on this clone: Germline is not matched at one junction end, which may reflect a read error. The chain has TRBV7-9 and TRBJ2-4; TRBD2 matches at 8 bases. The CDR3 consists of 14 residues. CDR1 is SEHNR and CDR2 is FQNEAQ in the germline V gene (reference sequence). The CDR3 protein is CASSSGLAKSIQYF. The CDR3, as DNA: TGTGCCAGCAGCTCCGGACTAGCCAAAAGCATTCAGTACTTC.

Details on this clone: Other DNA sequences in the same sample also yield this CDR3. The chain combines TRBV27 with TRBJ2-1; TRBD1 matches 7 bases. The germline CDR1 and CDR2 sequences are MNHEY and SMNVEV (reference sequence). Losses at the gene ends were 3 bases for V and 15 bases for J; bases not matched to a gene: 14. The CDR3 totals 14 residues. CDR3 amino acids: CASSLTGTLRLGFF. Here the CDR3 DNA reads TGTGCCAGCAGTTTGACAGGGACCCTCAGGTTAGGGTTCTTC.

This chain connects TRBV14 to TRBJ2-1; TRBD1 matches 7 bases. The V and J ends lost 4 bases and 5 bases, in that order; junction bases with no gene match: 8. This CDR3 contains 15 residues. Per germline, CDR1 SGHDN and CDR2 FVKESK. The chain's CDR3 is CASSRSGTVNNEQFF. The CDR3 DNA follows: TGTGCCAGCAGCCGTAGTGGGACAGTGAACAATGAGCAGTTCTTC.

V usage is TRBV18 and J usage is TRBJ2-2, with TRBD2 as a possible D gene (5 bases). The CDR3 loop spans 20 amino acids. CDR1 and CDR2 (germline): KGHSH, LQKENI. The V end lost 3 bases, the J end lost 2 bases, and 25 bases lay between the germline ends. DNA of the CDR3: TGTGCCAGCTCACCTCGAGTTATCGGACTGGGAGAACCCAACACCGGGGAGCTGTTTTTT. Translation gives CASSPRVIGLGEPNTGELFF.

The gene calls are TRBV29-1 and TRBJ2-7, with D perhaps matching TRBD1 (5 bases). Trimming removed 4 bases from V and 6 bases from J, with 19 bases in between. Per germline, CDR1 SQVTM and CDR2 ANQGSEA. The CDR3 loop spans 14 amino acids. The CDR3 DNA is TGCAGCGTTGGCCCAGACAGTGCCGTCGGCGAGCAGTACTTC. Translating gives CSVGPDSAVGEQYF.

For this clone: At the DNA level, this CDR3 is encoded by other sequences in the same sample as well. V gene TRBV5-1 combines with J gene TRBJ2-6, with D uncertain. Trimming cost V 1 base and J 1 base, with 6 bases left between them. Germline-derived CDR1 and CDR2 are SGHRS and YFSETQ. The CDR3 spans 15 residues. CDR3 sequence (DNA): TGCGCCAGCAGCTTGACGCTATCTGGGGCCAACGTCCTGACTTTC. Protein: CASSLTLSGANVLTF. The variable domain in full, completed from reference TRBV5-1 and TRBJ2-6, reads KAGVTQTPRYLIKTRGQQVTLSCSPISGHRSVSWYQQTPGQGLQFLFEYFSETQRNKGNFPGRFSGRQFSNSRSEMNVSTLELGDSALYLCASSLTLSGANVLTFGAGSRLTVL.

CDR3 loop: CASSQVAPGGANEKLFF. CDR3 coding DNA: TGCGCCAGCAGCCAAGTGGCACCGGGGGGGGCTAATGAAAAACTGTTTTTT. This chain connects TRBV4-3 to TRBJ1-4, with D tentatively TRBD1 (5 bases). The ends were cut back, 1 base at V and 3 bases at J, with 15 bases in the middle. The CDR3 loop spans 17 amino acids. CDR1 and CDR2 from the germline V gene are LGHNA and YSLEER.

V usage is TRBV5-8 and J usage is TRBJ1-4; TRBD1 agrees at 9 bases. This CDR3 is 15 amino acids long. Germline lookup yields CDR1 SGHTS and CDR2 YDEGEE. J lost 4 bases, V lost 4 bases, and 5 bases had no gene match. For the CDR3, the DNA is TGTGCCAGCAGCCCTCGGACAGGGGATAATGAAAAACTGTTTTTT. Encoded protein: CASSPRTGDNEKLFF. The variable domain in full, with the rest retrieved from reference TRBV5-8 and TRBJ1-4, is EAGVTQSPTHLIKTRGQQATLRCSPISGHTSVYWYQQALGLGLQFLLWYDEGEERNRGNFPPRFSGRQFPNYSSELNVNALELEDSALYLCASSPRTGDNEKLFFGSGTQLSVL.

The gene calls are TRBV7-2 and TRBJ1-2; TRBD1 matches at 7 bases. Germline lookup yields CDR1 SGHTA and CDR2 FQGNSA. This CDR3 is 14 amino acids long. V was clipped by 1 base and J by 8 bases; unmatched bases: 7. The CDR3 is CASSLGQGAGGYTF. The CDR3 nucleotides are TGTGCCAGCAGCTTAGGACAGGGAGCGGGCGGCTACACCTTC.

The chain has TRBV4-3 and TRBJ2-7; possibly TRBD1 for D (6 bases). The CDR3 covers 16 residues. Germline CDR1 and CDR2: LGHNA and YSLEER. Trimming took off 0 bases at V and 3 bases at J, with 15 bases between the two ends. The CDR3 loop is CASSQDLGTTDYEQYF. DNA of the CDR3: TGCGCCAGCAGCCAAGATCTCGGGACAACTGACTACGAGCAGTACTTC.

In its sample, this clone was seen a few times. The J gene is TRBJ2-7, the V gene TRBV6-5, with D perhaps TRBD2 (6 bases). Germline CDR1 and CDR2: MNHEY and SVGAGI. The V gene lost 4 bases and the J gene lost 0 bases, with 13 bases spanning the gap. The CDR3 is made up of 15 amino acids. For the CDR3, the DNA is TGTGCCAGCAGTTCGGTGGGAGGCACCTCCTACGAGCAGTACTTC. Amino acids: CASSSVGGTSYEQYF.

The CDR3, as DNA: TGTGCCACCGCTAACGGAGGATCACCCCTCCACTTT. Its protein product is CATANGGSPLHF. The chain combines TRBV19 with TRBJ1-6; no reliable D call. In germline, CDR1 is LNHDA, CDR2 SQIVND (reference sequence). There are 12 residues in the CDR3. V gave up 10 bases and J gave up 10 bases, with 14 bases separating them.

CDR3 amino acids: CASSLIRQGGSYEQYF. The CDR3 DNA follows: TGTGCCAGCAGCTTAATCCGTCAGGGGGGCTCCTACGAGCAGTACTTC. The rearrangement links TRBV7-2 to TRBJ2-7; a possible D gene is TRBD1 (7 bases). The CDR3 is 16 amino acids. Germline lookup yields CDR1 SGHTA and CDR2 FQGNSA. V was trimmed by 2 bases and J by 0 bases, leaving 14 bases between them.

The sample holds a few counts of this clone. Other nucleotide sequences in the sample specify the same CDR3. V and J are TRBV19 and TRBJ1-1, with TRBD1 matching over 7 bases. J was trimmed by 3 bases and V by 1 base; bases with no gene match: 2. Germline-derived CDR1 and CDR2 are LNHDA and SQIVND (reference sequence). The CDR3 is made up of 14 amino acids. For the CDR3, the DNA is TGTGCCAGTAGTATAGGACAGGGATACACTGAAGCTTTCTTT. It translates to CASSIGQGYTEAFF.

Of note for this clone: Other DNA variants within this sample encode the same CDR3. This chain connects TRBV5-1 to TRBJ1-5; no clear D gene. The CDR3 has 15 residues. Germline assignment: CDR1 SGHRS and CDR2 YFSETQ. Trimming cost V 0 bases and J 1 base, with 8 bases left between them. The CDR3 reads CASSLEGGSNQPQHF. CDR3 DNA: TGCGCCAGCAGCTTGGAGGGAGGGAGCAATCAGCCCCAGCATTTT.

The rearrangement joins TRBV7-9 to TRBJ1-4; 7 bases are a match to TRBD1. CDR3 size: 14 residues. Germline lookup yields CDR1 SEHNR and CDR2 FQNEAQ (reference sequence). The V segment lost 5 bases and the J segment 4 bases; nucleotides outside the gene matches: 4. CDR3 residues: CASSPGDSNEKLFF. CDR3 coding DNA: TGTGCCAGCAGCCCCGGGGACAGTAATGAAAAACTGTTTTTT.